This record looks at one TCR beta chain sequence and its context. Its specificity is unknown. These data originate in a study of T cells in localized non-small cell lung cancer. General observations from the study: A median approximately 60 of the top 100 tumor clones appeared in adjacent lung. Among the tissues sampled, uninvolved adjacent lung had the highest T cell clonality, above tumor.

Trimming took off 4 bases at V and 2 bases at J, with 19 bases between the two ends. This CDR3 region has 16 residues. Germline-derived CDR1 and CDR2 are SGHRS and YFSETQ. The method was immunoSEQ multiplex PCR; TCRdb's version includes in-frame clones alone and lacks a portion of them. The top ten hold 20% to 25% of the sample, which has about 70,000 clones, approximately 87% seen once. The starting material was peripheral blood, obtained before any cancer treatment. The sequence was obtained from a male donor at least 60 years old with stage III squamous cell lung carcinoma. The chain is built from TRBV5-1 and TRBJ2-7, with D perhaps matching TRBD2 (6 bases). Here the CDR3 DNA reads TGCGCCAGCAGCGAAGAAGCCGGGACTTCCACCTACGAGCAGTACGTC. Its translation: CASSEEAGTSTYEQYV.